The sequence of this TCR beta chain was determined in a study of blood T cells in healthy people across ages. Study conclusions and caveats: Diversity was higher, and naive CD4+ cells more numerous, in long-lived donors than in aged donors. Older age went with lower TCR beta diversity per million T cells, in a roughly linear way.

Donors ranged from 6 to 90 years old and were healthy Caucasians in Russia. Extraction yielded at least 5 micrograms of total RNA per sample. This clonotype was observed a single time. The antigen is not known. PCR was performed a second time for roughly 7 to 12 cycles using a sample-barcoded 5' primer and a J-beta primer mix. Each CDR3 protein is one row after TCRdb ran MiXCR on the 5' RACE reads. The repertoire holds around 710,000 distinct CDR3 sequences, with roughly 43% as singletons. This sequence originates from an older woman in good health. Sequences were obtained from blood.

The CDR3 protein is CASKVQPPPNTGELFF. CDR3 DNA sequence: TGTGCCAGCAAGGTGCAGCCTCCCCCGAACACCGGGGAGCTGTTTTTT. The V and J genes are TRBV2 and TRBJ2-2; D gene uncertain. Germline-derived CDR1 and CDR2 are SNHLY and FYNNEI. There are 16 residues in the CDR3. V was clipped by 7 bases and J by 0 bases, with 15 bases between them.